Below, one T cell receptor (beta chain) is given with its context. What it recognizes is unknown. The PCR contained 60 Vbeta and 13 Jbeta primers. Assay: immunoSEQ multiplex PCR; the TCRdb copy retains only in-frame clones and omits some. The sample has about 140,000 clones; about four fifths are singletons. Although they were nominally healthy when sampled, donors likely had unrecorded immune exposures. This entry comes from a study of cytomegalovirus exposure and HLA in healthy donors. Regarding the study as a whole: In a later analysis, a missense DCLRE1C variant was linked to TCR beta V- and J-gene trimming. Segments of the TCR beta V type were, in most cases, productive about 87% or about 30% of the time in an earlier analysis.

This CDR3 has 17 residues. J lost 2 bases, V lost 5 bases, and 13 bases had no gene match. CDR1 is SEHNR and CDR2 is FQNEAQ in the germline V gene (reference sequence). The rearrangement uses TRBV7-9 and TRBJ1-1, with 8 bases fitting TRBD1. This sequence was found in a man between 18 and 35 years old in good health and CMV-seropositive. The sample was PBMCs. The CDR3 DNA sequence: TGTGCCAGCAGCGCGTACCCGGGACAGGTGGACAACACTGAAGCTTTCTTT. Its protein is CASSAYPGQVDNTEAFF.